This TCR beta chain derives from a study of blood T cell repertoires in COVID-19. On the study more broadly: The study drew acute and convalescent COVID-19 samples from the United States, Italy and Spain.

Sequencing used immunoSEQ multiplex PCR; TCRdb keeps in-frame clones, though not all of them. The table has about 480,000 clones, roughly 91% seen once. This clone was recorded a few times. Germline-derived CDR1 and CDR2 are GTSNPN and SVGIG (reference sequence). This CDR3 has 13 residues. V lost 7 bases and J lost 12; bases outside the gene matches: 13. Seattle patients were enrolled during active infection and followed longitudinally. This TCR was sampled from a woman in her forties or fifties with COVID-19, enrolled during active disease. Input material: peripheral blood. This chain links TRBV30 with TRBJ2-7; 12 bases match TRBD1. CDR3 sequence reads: CALNRDRGRGLYF. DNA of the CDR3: TGTGCCTTGAACCGGGACAGGGGGCGCGGTTTGTACTTC.